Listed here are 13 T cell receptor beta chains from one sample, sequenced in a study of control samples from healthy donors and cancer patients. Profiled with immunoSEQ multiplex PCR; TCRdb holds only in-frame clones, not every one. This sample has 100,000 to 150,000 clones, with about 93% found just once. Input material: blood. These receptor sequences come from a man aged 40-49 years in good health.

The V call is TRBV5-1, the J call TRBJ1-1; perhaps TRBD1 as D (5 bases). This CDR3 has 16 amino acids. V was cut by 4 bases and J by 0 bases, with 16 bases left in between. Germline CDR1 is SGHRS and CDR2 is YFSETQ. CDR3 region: CASSVGDRDLNTEAFF. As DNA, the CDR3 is TGCGCCAGCAGCGTGGGGGATCGAGATTTGAACACTGAAGCTTTCTTT.

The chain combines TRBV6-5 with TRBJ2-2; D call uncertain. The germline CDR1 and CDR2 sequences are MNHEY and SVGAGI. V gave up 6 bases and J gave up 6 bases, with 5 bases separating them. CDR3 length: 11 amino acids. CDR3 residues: CASRHPGELFF. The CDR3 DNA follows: TGTGCCAGCAGGCATCCCGGGGAGCTGTTTTTT.

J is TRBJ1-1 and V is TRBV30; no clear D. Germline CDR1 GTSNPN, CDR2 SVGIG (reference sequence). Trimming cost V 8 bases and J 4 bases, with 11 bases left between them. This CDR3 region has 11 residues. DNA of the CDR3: TGTGCCGGCGTATGGGGCACTGAAGCTTTCTTT. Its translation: CAGVWGTEAFF.

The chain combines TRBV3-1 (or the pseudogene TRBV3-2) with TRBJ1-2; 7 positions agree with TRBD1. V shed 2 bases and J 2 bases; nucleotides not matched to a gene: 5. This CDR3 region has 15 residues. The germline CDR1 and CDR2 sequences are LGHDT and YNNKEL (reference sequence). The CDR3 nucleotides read TGTGCCAGCAGCCAAACACAGGGGCCCAACTATGGCTACACCTTC. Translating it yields CASSQTQGPNYGYTF.

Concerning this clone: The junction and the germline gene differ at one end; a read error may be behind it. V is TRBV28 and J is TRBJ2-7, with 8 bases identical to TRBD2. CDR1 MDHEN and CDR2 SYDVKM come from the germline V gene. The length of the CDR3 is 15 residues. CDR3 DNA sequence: TGTGCCAGCAGAGAAAGCGGGGGCCGCTCCTACGGGCAGTACTTC. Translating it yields CASRESGGRSYGQYF.

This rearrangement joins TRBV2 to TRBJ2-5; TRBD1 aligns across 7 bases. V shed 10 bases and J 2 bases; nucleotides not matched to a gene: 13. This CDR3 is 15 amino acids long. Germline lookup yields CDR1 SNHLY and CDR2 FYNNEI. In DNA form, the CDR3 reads TGTGCCACCAATTTGCGCCGGACAGGACAAGAGACCCAGTACTTC. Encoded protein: CATNLRRTGQETQYF.

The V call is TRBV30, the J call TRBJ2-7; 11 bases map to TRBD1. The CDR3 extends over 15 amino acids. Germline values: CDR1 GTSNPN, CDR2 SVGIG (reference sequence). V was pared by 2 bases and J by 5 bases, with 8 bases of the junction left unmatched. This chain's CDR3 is CAWSFSGTGGHEQYF. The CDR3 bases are TGTGCCTGGAGTTTTTCCGGGACAGGGGGTCACGAGCAGTACTTC.

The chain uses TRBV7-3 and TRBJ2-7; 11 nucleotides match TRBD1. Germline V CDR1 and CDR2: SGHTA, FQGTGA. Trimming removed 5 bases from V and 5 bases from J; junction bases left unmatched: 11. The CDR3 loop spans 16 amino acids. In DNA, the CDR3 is TGTGCCAGCAGCCCGACCTGGGACAGGGGGGGCCACGAGCAGTACTTC. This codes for CASSPTWDRGGHEQYF.

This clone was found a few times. For the CDR3, the DNA is TGTGCCAGCAGCTCCCGGGGGGTATGGGACACCGGGGAGCTGTTTTTT. This encodes CASSSRGVWDTGELFF. The J gene is TRBJ2-2, the V gene TRBV11-2; TRBD2 agrees at 7 bases. Germline V gene sequence: CDR1 SGHAT, CDR2 FQNNGV. Unmatched junction bases numbered 8, after V lost 4 bases and J lost 3 bases. This CDR3 has 16 amino acids. Drawing the rest from reference TRBV11-2 and TRBJ2-2, the complete variable domain is EAGVAQSPRYKIIEKRQSVAFWCNPISGHATLYWYQQILGQGPKLLIQFQNNGVVDDSQLPKDRFSAERLKGVDSTLKIQPAKLEDSAVYLCASSSRGVWDTGELFFGEGSRLTVL.

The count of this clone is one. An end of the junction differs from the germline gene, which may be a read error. In DNA, the CDR3 is TGCGCCCGCAGGGCAGGGGGGGGGCAAAGCTCGCAGCCCCAGCATTTT. Residues: CARRAGGGQSSQPQHF. The V gene is TRBV10-2, the J gene TRBJ1-5; 7 bases line up with TRBD1. The CDR3 totals 16 residues. Germline V gene data show CDR1 as WSHSY and CDR2 as SAAADI.

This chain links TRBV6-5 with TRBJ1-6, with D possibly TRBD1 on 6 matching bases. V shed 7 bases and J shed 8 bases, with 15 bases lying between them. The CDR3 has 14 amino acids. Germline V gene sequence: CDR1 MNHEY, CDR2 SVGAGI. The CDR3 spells CASTERQAYSPLHF. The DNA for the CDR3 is TGTGCCAGCACCGAGCGACAGGCTTATTCACCCCTCCACTTT.

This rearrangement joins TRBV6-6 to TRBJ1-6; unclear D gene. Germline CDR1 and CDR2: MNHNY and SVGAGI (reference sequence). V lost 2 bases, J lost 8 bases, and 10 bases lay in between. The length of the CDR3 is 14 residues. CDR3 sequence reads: CASSYGSGDSPLHF. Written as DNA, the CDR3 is TGTGCCAGCAGTTACGGGTCCGGGGATTCACCCCTCCACTTT.

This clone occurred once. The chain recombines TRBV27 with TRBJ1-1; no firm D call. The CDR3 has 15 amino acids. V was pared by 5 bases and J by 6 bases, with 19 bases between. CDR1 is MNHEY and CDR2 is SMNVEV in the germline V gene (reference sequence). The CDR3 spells CASSPLFRGLAEAFF. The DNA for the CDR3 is TGTGCCAGCAGTCCGCTCTTCCGAGGATTAGCTGAAGCTTTCTTT.